The 8 T cell receptor beta chains below come from one sample, sequenced in a study of identical twins. TCRdb re-called the 5' RACE reads with MiXCR, one entry per CDR3 protein. This sample carries 1.5 million to 2 million distinct CDR3 sequences, around 29% of them seen once, and the ten largest clones take about 0.25%. Sequences were obtained from cord blood. The receptors here all came from a newborn girl in good health.

J is TRBJ2-7 and V is TRBV28, with TRBD1 as a possible D gene (7 bases). Trimming removed 0 bases at V and 7 bases at J, with 22 bases between. Germline CDR1 MDHEN, CDR2 SYDVKM. The CDR3 has 17 residues. The CDR3 region is CASSLWDGQGGVNEQYF. In DNA form, the CDR3 reads TGTGCCAGCAGTTTATGGGACGGGCAGGGGGGCGTCAATGAGCAGTACTTC.

This clonotype was observed a few times. V usage is TRBV29-1 and J usage is TRBJ1-2; TRBD1 agrees at 7 bases. After removal of 0 bases from V and 3 bases from J, the junction contained 1 base not matched to a gene. Germline loops: CDR1 SQVTM, CDR2 ANQGSEA. CDR3 length equals 13 residues. CDR3 loop: CSVEDRGDYGYTF. The CDR3 nucleotides are TGCAGCGTTGAAGACAGGGGGGACTATGGCTACACCTTC.

V gene TRBV27 combines with J gene TRBJ1-2; the match to TRBD1 covers 8 bases. Per the germline V gene, CDR1 is MNHEY and CDR2 is SMNVEV (reference sequence). The CDR3 is made up of 15 amino acids. The ends lost 0 bases at V and 2 bases at J; junction bases unmatched: 2. The CDR3 here is CASSLSPGGNYGYTF. In nucleotides, the CDR3 is TGTGCCAGCAGTTTATCTCCAGGGGGCAACTATGGCTACACCTTC.

The chain combines TRBV20-1 with TRBJ2-4; 10 bases map to TRBD2. The J call may be in error: the DNA end matches TRBJ2-7 better. The CDR3 spans 14 residues. Per the germline V gene, CDR1 is DFQATT and CDR2 is SNEGSKA (reference sequence). The chain's CDR3 is CSAPQAGGRYEQYF. The DNA for the CDR3 is TGCAGTGCTCCTCAAGCGGGAGGGCGCTACGAGCAGTACTTC.

The chain uses TRBV7-2 and TRBJ2-3; 9 positions agree with TRBD2. The CDR3 runs to 16 residues. The V segment lost 0 bases and the J segment 2 bases; nucleotides outside the gene matches: 3. Looked up from germline, CDR1 is SGHTA and CDR2 is FQGNSA. CDR3 nucleotides: TGTGCCAGCAGCTTAGCGGCGGGGGGGCTCACAGATACGCAGTATTTT. This codes for CASSLAAGGLTDTQYF.

The chain is built from TRBV7-8 and TRBJ2-7, with TRBD1 identical over 10 bases. Germline V CDR1 and CDR2: SGHVS, FQNEAQ. J lost 3 bases, V lost 1 base, and 6 bases had no gene match. CDR3 length: 16 amino acids. The CDR3 DNA reads as TGTGCCAGCAGCTTAGTGGTGACAGGGGGCGGCTACGAGCAGTACTTC. This sequence encodes CASSLVVTGGGYEQYF. The full variable domain, in which reference TRBV7-8 and TRBJ2-7 provide the parts outside the CDR3, is GAGVSQSPRYKVAKRGQDVALRCDPISGHVSLFWYQQALGQGPEFLTYFQNEAQLDKSGLPSDRFFAERPEGSVSTLKIQRTQQEDSAVYLCASSLVVTGGGYEQYFGPGTRLTVT.

The CDR3, as DNA: TGTGCCATCAGTGATCGGGACAGGGGGCTGGTGAAGGGCTACACCTTC. Translating gives CAISDRDRGLVKGYTF. The rearrangement joins TRBV10-3 to TRBJ1-2, with 12 bases that match TRBD1. Germline V gene data show CDR1 as ENHRY and CDR2 as SYGVKD. The CDR3 totals 16 residues. The trim removed 3 bases at V and 8 bases at J, leaving 10 bases unmatched.

This clonotype showed up many times. The chain combines TRBV29-1 with TRBJ1-1; a possible D gene is TRBD1 (6 bases). CDR3 length: 12 residues. Per germline, CDR1 SQVTM and CDR2 ANQGSEA. Trimming cost V 3 bases and J 1 base, with 6 bases left between them. As DNA, the CDR3 is TGCAGCGTTGACAGGGGGAACACTGAAGCTTTCTTT. Translation: CSVDRGNTEAFF.